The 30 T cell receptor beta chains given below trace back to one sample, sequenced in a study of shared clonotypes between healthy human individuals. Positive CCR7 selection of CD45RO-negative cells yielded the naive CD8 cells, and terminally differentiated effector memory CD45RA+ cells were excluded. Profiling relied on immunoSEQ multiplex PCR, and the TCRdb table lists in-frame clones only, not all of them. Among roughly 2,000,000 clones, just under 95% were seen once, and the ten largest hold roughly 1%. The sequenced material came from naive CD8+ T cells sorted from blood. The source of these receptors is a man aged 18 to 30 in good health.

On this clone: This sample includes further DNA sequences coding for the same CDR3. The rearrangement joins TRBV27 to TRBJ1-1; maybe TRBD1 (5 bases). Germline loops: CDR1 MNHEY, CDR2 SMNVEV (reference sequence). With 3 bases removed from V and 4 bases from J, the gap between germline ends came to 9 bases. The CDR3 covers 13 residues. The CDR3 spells CASSLGVGTEAFF. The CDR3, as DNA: TGTGCCAGCAGTTTGGGGGTCGGCACTGAAGCTTTCTTT.

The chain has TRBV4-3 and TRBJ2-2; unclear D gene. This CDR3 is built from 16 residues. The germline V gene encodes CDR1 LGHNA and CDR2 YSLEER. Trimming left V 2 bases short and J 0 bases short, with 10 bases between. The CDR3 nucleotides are TGCGCCAGCAGCCAAATTGTGTGGCCGAACACCGGGGAGCTGTTTTTT. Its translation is CASSQIVWPNTGELFF.

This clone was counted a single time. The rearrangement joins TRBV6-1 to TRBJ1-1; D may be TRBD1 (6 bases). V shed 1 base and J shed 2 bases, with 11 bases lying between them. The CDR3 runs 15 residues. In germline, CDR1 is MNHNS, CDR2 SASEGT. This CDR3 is CASSEEGGFNTEAFF. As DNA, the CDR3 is TGTGCCAGCAGTGAAGAGGGGGGCTTCAACACTGAAGCTTTCTTT.

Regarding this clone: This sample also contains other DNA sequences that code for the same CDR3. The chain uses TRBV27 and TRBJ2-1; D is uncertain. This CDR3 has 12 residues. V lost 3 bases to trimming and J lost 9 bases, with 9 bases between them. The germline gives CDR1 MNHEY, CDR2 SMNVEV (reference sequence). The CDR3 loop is CASSFPGGEQFF. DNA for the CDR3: TGTGCCAGCAGTTTCCCAGGTGGTGAGCAGTTCTTC.

Written as DNA, the CDR3 is TGCGCCAGCAGCCCGGGACTAGGTTCCTACAATGAGCAGTTCTTC. As protein: CASSPGLGSYNEQFF. The chain uses TRBV10-2 and TRBJ2-1; 8 bases align to TRBD2. Germline lookup yields CDR1 WSHSY and CDR2 SAAADI. V lost 6 bases, J lost 1 base, and 5 bases stayed unmatched. This CDR3 has 15 residues.

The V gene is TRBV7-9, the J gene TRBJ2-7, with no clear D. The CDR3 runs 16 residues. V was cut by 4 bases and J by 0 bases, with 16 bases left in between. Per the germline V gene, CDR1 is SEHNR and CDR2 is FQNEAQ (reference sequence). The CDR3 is CASSSPLGLSSYEQYF. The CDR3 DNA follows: TGTGCCAGCAGCTCACCGTTAGGCCTCAGCTCCTACGAGCAGTACTTC.

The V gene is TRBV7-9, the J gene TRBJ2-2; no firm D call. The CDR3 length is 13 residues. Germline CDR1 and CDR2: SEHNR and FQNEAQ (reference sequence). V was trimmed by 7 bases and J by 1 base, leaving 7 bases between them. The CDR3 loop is CASTWENTGELFF. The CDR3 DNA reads TGTGCCAGCACCTGGGAGAACACCGGGGAGCTGTTTTTT.

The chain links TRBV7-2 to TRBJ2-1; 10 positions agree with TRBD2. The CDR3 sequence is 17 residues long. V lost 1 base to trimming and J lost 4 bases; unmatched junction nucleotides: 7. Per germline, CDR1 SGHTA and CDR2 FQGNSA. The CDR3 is CASSLEASGSYYNEQFF. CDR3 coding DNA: TGTGCCAGCAGCTTAGAGGCTAGCGGGAGCTATTACAATGAGCAGTTCTTC. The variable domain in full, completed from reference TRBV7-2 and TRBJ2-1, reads GAGVSQSPSNKVTEKGKDVELRCDPISGHTALYWYRQSLGQGLEFLIYFQGNSAPDKSGLPSDRFSAERTGGSVSTLTIQRTQQEDSAVYLCASSLEASGSYYNEQFFGPGTRLTVL.

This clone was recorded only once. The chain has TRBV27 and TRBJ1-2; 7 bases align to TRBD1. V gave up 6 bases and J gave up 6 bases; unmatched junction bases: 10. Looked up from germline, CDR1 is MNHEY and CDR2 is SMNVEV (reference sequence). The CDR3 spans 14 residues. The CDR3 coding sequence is TGTGCCAGCAGACTTACCGGGACAGAGAATGGCTACACCTTC. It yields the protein CASRLTGTENGYTF.

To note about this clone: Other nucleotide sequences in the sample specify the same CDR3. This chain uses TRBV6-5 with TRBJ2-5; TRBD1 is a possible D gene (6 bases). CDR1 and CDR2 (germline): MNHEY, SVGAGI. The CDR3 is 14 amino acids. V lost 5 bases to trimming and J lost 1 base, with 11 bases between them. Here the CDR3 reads CASSQQGPQETQYF. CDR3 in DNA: TGTGCCAGCAGTCAACAGGGACCCCAAGAGACCCAGTACTTC.

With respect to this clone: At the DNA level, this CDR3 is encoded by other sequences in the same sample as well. The CDR3 is CASSEAGLYNEQFF. As DNA, the CDR3 is TGTGCCAGCAGTGAAGCAGGGCTATACAATGAGCAGTTCTTC. The chain has TRBV6-1 and TRBJ2-1; D ambiguous. This CDR3 is 14 amino acids long. Trimming left V 0 bases short and J 4 bases short, with 7 bases between. Per the germline V gene, CDR1 is MNHNS and CDR2 is SASEGT.

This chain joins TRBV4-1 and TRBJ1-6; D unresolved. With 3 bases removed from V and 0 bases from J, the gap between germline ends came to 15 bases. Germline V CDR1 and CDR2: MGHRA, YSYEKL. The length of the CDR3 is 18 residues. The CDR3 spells CASSHNIGESSYNSPLHF. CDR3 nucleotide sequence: TGCGCCAGCAGCCACAACATAGGAGAGAGCTCCTATAATTCACCCCTCCACTTT.

In nucleotides, the CDR3 is TGTGCCAGCAGTTTAGGAGGTTTTGTCAATGAGCAGTTCTTC. Protein: CASSLGGFVNEQFF. This sequence joins TRBV27 and TRBJ2-1, with a weak D call TRBD2 (5 bases). The V gene lost 2 bases and the J gene lost 6 bases, with 11 bases spanning the gap. The CDR3 runs 14 residues. In germline, CDR1 is MNHEY, CDR2 SMNVEV (reference sequence).

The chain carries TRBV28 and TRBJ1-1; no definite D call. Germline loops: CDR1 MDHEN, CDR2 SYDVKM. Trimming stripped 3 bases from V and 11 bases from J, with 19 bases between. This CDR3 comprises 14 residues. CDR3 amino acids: CASSFARGWVFAFF. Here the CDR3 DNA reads TGTGCCAGCAGTTTTGCCCGGGGATGGGTGTTTGCTTTCTTT. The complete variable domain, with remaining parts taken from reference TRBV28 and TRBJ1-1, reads DVKVTQSSRYLVKRTGEKVFLECVQDMDHENMFWYRQDPGLGLRLIYFSYDVKMKEKGDIPEGYSVSREKKERFSLILESASTNQTSMYLCASSFARGWVFAFFGQGTRLTVV.

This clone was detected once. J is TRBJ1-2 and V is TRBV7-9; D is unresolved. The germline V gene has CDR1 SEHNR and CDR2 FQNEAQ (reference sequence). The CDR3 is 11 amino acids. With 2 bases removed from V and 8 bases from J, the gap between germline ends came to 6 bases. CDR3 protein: CASSLYNGYTF. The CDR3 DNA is TGTGCCAGCAGCTTATACAACGGCTACACCTTC.

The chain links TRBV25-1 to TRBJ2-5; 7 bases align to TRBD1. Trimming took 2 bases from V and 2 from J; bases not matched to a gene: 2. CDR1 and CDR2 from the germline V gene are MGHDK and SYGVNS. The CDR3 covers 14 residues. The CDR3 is CASSEEGQQETQYF. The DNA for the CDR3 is TGTGCCAGCAGTGAAGAGGGACAGCAAGAGACCCAGTACTTC.

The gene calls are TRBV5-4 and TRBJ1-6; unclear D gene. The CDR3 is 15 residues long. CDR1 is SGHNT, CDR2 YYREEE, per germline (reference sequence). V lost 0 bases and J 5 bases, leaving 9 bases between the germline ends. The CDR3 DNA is TGTGCCAGCAGCTTGGAGCCTCCACATAATTCACCCCTCCACTTT. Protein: CASSLEPPHNSPLHF.

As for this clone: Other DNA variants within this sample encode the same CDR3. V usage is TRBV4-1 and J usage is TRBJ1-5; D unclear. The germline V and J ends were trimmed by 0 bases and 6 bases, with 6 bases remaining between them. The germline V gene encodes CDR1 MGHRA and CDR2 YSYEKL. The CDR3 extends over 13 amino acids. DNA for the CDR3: TGCGCCAGCAGCCAAGATATGGGTCAGCCCCAGCATTTT. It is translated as CASSQDMGQPQHF.

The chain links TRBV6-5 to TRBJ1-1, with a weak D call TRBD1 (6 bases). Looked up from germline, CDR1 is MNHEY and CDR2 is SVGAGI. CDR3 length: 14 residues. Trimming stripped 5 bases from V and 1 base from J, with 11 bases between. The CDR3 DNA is TGTGCCAGCAGTCCCCGGGACACGAACACTGAAGCTTTCTTT. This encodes CASSPRDTNTEAFF.

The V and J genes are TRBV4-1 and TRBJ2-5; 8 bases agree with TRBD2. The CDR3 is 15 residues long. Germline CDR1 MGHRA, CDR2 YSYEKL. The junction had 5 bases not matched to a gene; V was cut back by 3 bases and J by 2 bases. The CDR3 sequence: CASSHPGGGQETQYF. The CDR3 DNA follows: TGCGCCAGCAGCCACCCCGGGGGGGGGCAAGAGACCCAGTACTTC.

CDR3 protein: CASSPFGGDSYEQYF. CDR3 coding DNA: TGTGCCAGCAGCCCCTTCGGGGGAGATTCCTACGAGCAGTACTTC. This chain joins TRBV7-3 and TRBJ2-7; possibly TRBD2 for D (6 bases). Germline CDR1 and CDR2: SGHTA and FQGTGA. CDR3 length: 15 residues. V was trimmed by 5 bases and J by 1 base, leaving 15 bases between them. Full variable domain (missing parts from reference TRBV7-3 and TRBJ2-7): GAGVSQTPSNKVTEKGKYVELRCDPISGHTALYWYRQSLGQGPEFLIYFQGTGAADDSGLPNDRFFAVRPEGSVSTLKIQRTERGDSAVYLCASSPFGGDSYEQYFGPGTRLTVT.

CDR3: CASSVLGNEQFF. In nucleotides, the CDR3 is TGTGCCAGCAGTGTTCTAGGAAATGAGCAGTTCTTC. The chain has TRBV2 and TRBJ2-1; D not resolved. From germline, CDR1 is SNHLY and CDR2 FYNNEI. V was shortened by 4 bases and J by 7 bases, with 8 bases between the two germline ends. The CDR3 spans 12 residues. Full variable domain (rest looked up from reference TRBV2 and TRBJ2-1): EPEVTQTPSHQVTQMGQEVILRCVPISNHLYFYWYRQILGQKVEFLVSFYNNEISEKSEIFDDQFSVERPDGSNFTLKIRSTKLEDSAMYFCASSVLGNEQFFGPGTRLTVL.

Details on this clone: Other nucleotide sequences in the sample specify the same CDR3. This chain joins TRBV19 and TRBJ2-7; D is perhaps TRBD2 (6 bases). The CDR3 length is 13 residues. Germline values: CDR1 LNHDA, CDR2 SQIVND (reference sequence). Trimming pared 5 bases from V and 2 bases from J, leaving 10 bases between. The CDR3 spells CASSSGLTYEQYF. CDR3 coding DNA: TGTGCCAGTAGTTCGGGACTTACCTACGAGCAGTACTTC.

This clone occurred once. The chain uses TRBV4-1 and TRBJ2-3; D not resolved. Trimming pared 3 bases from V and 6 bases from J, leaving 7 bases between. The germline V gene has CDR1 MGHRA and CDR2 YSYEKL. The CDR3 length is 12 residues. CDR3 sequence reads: CASSQGMDTQYF. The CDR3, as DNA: TGCGCCAGCAGCCAGGGGATGGATACGCAGTATTTT.

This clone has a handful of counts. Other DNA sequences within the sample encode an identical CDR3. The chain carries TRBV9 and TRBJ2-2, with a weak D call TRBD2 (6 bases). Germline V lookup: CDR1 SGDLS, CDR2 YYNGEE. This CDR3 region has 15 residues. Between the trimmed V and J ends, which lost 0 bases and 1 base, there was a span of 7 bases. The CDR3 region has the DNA TGTGCCAGCAGCGTAGGTAGCGGGAACACCGGGGAGCTGTTTTTT. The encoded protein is CASSVGSGNTGELFF.

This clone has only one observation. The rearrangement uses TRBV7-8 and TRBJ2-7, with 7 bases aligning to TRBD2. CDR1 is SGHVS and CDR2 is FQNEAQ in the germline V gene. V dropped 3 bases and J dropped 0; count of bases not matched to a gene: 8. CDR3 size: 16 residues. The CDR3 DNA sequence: TGTGCCAGCAGCTTTACCGGGACTACAAACTCCTACGAGCAGTACTTC. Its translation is CASSFTGTTNSYEQYF.

The CDR3 reads CASSTKANSGVHPSTDTQYF. The CDR3 nucleotides read TGTGCCAGCAGTACCAAAGCTAACTCAGGGGTCCACCCTAGCACAGATACGCAGTATTTT. The chain recombines TRBV2 with TRBJ2-3; D may be TRBD1 (6 bases). The CDR3 is made up of 20 amino acids. V was pared by 5 bases and J by 0 bases, with 27 bases between. Looked up from germline, CDR1 is SNHLY and CDR2 is FYNNEI.

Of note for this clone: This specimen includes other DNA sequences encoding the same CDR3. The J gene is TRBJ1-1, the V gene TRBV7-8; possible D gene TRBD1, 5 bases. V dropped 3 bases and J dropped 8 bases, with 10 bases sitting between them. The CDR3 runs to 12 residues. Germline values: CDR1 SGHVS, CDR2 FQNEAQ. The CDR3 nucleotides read TGTGCCAGCAGCTTGGGGGGAGGAGAAGCTTTCTTT. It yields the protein CASSLGGGEAFF.

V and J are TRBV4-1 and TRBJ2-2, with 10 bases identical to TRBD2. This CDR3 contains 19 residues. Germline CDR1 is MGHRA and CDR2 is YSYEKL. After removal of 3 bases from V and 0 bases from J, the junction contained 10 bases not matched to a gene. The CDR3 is CASSQVSGLAETNTGELFF. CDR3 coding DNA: TGCGCCAGCAGCCAGGTGTCTGGACTAGCGGAGACGAACACCGGGGAGCTGTTTTTT.

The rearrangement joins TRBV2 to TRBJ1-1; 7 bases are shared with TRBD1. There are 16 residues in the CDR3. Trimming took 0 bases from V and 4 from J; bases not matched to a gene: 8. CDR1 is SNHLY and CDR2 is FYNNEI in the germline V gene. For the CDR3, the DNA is TGTGCCAGCAGTGAAGCGCTTAGGGGGCGCAGCACTGAAGCTTTCTTT. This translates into CASSEALRGRSTEAFF.